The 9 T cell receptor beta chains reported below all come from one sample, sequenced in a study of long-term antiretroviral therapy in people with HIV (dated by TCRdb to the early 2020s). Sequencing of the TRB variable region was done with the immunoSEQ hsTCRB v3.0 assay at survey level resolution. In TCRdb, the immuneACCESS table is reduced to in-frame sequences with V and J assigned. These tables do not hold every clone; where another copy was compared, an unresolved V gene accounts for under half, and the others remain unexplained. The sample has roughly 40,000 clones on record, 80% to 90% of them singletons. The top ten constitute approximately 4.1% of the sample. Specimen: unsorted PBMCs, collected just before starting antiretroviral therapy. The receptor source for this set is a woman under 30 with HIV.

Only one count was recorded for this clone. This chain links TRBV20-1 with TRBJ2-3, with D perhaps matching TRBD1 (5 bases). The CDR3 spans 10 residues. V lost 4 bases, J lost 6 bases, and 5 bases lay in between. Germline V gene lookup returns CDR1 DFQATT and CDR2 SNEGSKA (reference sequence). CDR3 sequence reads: CSAKGDTQYF. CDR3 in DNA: TGCAGTGCTAAGGGGGATACGCAGTATTTT.

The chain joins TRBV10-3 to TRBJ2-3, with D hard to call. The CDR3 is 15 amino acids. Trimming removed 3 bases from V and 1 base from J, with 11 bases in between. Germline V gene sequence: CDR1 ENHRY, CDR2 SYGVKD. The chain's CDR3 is CAISDPRLGTDTQYF. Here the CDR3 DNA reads TGTGCCATCAGTGACCCTAGGCTTGGCACAGATACGCAGTATTTT.

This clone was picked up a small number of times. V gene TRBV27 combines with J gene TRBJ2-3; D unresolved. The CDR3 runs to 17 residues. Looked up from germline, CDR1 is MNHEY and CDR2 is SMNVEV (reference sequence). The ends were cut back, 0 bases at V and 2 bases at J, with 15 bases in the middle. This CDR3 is CASSLSTPRGATDTQYF. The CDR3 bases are TGTGCCAGCAGTTTATCGACCCCCAGAGGAGCCACAGATACGCAGTATTTT.

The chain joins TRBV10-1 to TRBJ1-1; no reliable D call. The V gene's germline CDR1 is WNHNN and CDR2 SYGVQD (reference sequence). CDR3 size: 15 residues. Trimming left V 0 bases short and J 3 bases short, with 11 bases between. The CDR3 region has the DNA TGCGCCAGCAGTGAGTCACGGGAGGGAGACACTGAAGCTTTCTTT. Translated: CASSESREGDTEAFF.

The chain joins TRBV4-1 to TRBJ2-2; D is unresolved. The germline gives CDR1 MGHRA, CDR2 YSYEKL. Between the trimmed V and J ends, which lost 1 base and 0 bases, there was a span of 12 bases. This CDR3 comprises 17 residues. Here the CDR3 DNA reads TGCGCCAGCAGCCAAGGTACGCGGCTAGCGAACACCGGGGAGCTGTTTTTT. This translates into CASSQGTRLANTGELFF.

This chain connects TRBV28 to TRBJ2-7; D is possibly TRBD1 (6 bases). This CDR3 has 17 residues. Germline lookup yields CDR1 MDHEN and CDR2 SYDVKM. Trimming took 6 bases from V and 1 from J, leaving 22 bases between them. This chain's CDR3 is CASRLGVGHHLSYEQYF. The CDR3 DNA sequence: TGTGCCAGCAGGCTAGGGGTGGGACACCATTTATCCTACGAGCAGTACTTC.

The CDR3 spells CASKITGELFF. CDR3 bases: TGTGCCAGTAAAATCACCGGGGAGCTGTTTTTT. This chain joins TRBV19 and TRBJ2-2; D not certain. CDR1 and CDR2 from the germline V gene are LNHDA and SQIVND (reference sequence). The CDR3 runs 11 residues. V lost 7 bases and J lost 4, with 4 bases in between.

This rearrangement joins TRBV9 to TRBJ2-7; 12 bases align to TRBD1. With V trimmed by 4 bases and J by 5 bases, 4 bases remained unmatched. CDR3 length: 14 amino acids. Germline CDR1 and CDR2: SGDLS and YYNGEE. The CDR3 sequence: CASSPGTGGNEQYF. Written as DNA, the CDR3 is TGTGCCAGCAGCCCCGGGACAGGGGGCAACGAGCAGTACTTC.

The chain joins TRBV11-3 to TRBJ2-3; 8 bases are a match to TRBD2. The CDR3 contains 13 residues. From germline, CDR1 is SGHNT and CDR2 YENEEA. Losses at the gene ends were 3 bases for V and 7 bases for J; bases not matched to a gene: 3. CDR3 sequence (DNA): TGTGCCAGCAGCTTCGGTAGCGGGAATACGCAGTATTTT. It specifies CASSFGSGNTQYF.